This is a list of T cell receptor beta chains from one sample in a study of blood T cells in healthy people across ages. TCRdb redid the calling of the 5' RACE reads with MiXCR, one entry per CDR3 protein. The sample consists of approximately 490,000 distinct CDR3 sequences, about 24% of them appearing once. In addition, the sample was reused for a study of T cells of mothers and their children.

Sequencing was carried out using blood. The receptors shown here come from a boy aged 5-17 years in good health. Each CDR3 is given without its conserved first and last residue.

CDR3 protein: ASSEAKTGGYGYT
V gene: TRBV2
J gene: TRBJ1-2

CDR3 protein: ASSSGGAAMNIQY
V gene: TRBV2
J gene: TRBJ2-4

CDR3 protein: ASSPDYYNEQF
V gene: TRBV12-3/TRBV12-4
J gene: TRBJ2-1

CDR3 protein: ASSGRGPQETQY
V gene: TRBV6-2/TRBV6-3
J gene: TRBJ2-5

CDR3 protein: ASGRLDSYEQY
V gene: TRBV11-3
J gene: TRBJ2-7

CDR3 protein: ASSHTGRTNYGYA
V gene: TRBV4-3
J gene: TRBJ1-2

CDR3 protein: ATSLGTGWANVLT
V gene: TRBV15
J gene: TRBJ2-6

CDR3 protein: ASSQDPSGSRNEQF
V gene: TRBV4-3
J gene: .

CDR3 protein: ASSVRGQGEGTQY
V gene: TRBV9
J gene: TRBJ2-3

CDR3 protein: ASSLGSRRGRVSAEAF
V gene: TRBV7-2
J gene: TRBJ1-1

CDR3 protein: SASPDRASYEQY
V gene: TRBV20-1
J gene: .

CDR3 protein: ASNTGGLEAF
V gene: TRBV28
J gene: TRBJ1-1

CDR3 protein: SVEFSGSNQPQH
V gene: TRBV29-1
J gene: TRBJ1-5

CDR3 protein: ASSFQGMETQY
V gene: TRBV5-1
J gene: TRBJ2-5